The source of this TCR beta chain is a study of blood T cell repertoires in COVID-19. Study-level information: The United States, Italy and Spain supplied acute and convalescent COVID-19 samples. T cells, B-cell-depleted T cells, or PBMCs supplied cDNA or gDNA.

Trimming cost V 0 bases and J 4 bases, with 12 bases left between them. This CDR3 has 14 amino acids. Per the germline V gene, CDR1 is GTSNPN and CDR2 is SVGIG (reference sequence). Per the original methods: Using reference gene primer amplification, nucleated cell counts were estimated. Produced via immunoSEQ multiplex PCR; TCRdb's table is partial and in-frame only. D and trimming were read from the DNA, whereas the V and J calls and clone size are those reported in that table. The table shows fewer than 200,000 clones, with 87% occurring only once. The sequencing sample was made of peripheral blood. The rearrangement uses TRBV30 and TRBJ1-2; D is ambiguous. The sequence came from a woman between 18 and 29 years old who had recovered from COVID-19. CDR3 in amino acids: CAWSVDSYSYGYTF. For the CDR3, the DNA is TGTGCCTGGAGTGTAGACTCTTACTCCTATGGCTACACCTTC. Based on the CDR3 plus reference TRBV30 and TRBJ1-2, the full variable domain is SQTIHQWPATLVQPVGSPLSLECTVEGTSNPNLYWYRQAAGRGLQLLFYSVGIGQISSEVPQNLSASRPQDRQFILSSKKLLLSDSGFYLCAWSVDSYSYGYTFGSGTRLTVV.